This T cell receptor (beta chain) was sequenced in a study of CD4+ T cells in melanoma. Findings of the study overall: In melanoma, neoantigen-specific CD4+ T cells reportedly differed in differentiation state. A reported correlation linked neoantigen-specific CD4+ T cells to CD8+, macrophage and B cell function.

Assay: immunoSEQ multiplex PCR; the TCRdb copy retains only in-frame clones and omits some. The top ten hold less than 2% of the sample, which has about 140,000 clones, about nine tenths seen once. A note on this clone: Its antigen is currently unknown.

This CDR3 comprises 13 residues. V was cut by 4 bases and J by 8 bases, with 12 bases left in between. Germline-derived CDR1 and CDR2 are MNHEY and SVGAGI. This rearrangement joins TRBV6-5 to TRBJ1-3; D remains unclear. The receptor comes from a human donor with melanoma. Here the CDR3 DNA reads TGTGCCAGCAGTTCCGTGATTGCCCACACCATATATTTT. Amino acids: CASSSVIAHTIYF.